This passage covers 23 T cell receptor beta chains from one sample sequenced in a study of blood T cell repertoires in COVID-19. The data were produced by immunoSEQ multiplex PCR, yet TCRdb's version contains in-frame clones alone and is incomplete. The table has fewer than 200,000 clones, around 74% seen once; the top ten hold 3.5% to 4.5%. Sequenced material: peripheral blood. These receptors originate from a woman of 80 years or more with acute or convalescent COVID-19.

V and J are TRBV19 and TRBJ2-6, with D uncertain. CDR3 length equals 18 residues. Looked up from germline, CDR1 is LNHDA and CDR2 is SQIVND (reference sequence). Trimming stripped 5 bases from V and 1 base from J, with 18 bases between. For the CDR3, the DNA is TGTGCCAGTAGTGCCTTGGGCAGACCCACGTCTGGGGCCAACGTCCTGACTTTC. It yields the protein CASSALGRPTSGANVLTF.

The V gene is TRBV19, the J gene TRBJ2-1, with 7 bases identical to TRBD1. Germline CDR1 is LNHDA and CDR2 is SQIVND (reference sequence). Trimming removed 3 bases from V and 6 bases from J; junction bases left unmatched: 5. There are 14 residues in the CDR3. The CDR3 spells CASSMTGLRNEQFF. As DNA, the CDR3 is TGTGCCAGTAGTATGACAGGGTTACGCAATGAGCAGTTCTTC.

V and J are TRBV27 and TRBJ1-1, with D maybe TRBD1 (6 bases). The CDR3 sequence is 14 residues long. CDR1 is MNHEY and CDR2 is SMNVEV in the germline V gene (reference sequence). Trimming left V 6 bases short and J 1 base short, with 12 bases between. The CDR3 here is CASRTLGQNTEAFF. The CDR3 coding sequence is TGTGCCAGCAGAACCTTGGGACAGAACACTGAAGCTTTCTTT.

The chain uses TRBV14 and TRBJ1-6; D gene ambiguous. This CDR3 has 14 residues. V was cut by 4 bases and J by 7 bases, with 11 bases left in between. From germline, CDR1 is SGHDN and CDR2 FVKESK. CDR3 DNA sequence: TGTGCCAGCAGCCGACCACAGAGAAATTCACCCCTCCACTTT. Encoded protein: CASSRPQRNSPLHF.

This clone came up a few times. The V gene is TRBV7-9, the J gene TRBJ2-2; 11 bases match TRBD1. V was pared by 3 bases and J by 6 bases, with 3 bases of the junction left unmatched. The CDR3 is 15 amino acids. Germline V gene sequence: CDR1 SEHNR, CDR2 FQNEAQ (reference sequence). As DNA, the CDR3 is TGTGCCAGCAGCTTGGGACAGGGGGTCTCCGGGGAGCTGTTTTTT. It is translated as CASSLGQGVSGELFF. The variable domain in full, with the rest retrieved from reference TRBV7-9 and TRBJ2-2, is DTGVSQNPRHKITKRGQNVTFRCDPISEHNRLYWYRQTLGQGPEFLTYFQNEAQLEKSRLLSDRFSAERPKGSFSTLEIQRTEQGDSAMYLCASSLGQGVSGELFFGEGSRLTVL.

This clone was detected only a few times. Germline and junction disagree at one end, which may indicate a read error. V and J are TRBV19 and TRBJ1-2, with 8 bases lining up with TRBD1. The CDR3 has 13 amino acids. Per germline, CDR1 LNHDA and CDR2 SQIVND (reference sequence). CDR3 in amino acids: CASRIDRGYGYTF. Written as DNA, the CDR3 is TGTGCCAGTAGAATAGACAGGGGATATGGCTACACCTTC.

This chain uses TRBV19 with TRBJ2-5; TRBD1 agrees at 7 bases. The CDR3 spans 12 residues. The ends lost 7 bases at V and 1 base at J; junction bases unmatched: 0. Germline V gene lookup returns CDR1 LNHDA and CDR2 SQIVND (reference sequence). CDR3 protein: CASNRGQETQYF. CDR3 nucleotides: TGTGCCAGTAACAGGGGCCAAGAGACCCAGTACTTC.

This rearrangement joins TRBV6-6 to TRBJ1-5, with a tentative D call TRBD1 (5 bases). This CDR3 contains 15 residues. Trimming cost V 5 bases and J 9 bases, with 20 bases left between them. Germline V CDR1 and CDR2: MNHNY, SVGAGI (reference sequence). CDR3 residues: CASSPLGALWGPQHF. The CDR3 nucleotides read TGTGCCAGCAGTCCTCTAGGGGCCCTCTGGGGGCCCCAGCATTTT.

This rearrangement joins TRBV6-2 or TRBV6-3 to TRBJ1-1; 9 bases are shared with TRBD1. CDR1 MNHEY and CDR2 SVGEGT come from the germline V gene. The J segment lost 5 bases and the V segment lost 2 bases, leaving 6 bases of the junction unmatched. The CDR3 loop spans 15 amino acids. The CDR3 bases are TGTGCCAGCAGTTACCCACAGGGGGCAAGGACTGAAGCTTTCTTT. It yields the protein CASSYPQGARTEAFF.

CDR3 sequence: CASSKQETNYGYTF. DNA of the CDR3: TGTGCCAGCAGTAAACAGGAGACTAACTATGGCTACACCTTC. The V and J genes are TRBV6-5 and TRBJ1-2; a weak D match, TRBD1 (5 bases). This CDR3 is 14 amino acids long. Looked up from germline, CDR1 is MNHEY and CDR2 is SVGAGI. The V and J ends lost 5 bases and 0 bases respectively, with 10 bases between them.

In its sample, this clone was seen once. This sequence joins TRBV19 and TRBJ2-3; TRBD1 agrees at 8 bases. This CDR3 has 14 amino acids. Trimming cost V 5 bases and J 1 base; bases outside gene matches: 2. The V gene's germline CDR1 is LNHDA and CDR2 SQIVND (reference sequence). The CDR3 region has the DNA TGTGCCAGTAGTTCGGACAGGGGCACAGATACGCAGTATTTT. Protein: CASSSDRGTDTQYF.

The DNA for the CDR3 is TGTGCCTGGGGGGACAACAATCAGCCCCAGCATTTT. As protein: CAWGDNNQPQHF. The chain joins TRBV30 to TRBJ1-5; tentatively, D is TRBD1 (6 bases). The CDR3 runs to 12 residues. With 5 bases removed from V and 3 bases from J, the gap between germline ends came to 8 bases. Germline V gene data show CDR1 as GTSNPN and CDR2 as SVGIG (reference sequence).

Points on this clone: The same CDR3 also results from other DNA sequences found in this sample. CDR3 protein: CSVDRGNTGELFF. The CDR3 nucleotides read TGCAGCGTTGACAGGGGCAACACCGGGGAGCTGTTTTTT. The chain uses TRBV29-1 and TRBJ2-2, with D possibly matching TRBD1 (6 bases). V was cut by 3 bases and J by 2 bases, with 7 bases left in between. The CDR3 length is 13 residues. Germline CDR1 reads SQVTM; CDR2 reads ANQGSEA.

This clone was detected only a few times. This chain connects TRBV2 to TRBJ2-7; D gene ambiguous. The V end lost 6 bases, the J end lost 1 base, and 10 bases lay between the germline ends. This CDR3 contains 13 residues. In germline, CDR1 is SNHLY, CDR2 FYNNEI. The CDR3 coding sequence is TGTGCCAGCAGCAGTGACTTTTCCTACGAGCAGTACTTC. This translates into CASSSDFSYEQYF. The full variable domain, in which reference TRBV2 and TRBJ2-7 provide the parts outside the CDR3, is EPEVTQTPSHQVTQMGQEVILRCVPISNHLYFYWYRQILGQKVEFLVSFYNNEISEKSEIFDDQFSVERPDGSNFTLKIRSTKLEDSAMYFCASSSDFSYEQYFGPGTRLTVT.

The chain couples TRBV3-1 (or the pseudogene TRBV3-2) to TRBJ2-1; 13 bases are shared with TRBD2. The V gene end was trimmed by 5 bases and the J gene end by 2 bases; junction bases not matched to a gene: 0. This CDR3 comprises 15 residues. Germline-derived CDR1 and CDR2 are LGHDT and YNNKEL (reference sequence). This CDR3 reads CASSGTSGTYNEQFF. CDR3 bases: TGTGCCAGCAGCGGGACTAGCGGGACCTACAATGAGCAGTTCTTC.

The CDR3 spells CASSRAGGGPGVDYEQYF. The CDR3 region has the DNA TGTGCCAGCTCACGCGCAGGGGGCGGTCCGGGAGTAGACTACGAGCAGTACTTC. This chain links TRBV18 with TRBJ2-7; 8 bases map to TRBD1. The CDR3 consists of 18 residues. CDR1 is KGHSH, CDR2 LQKENI, per germline. V lost 4 bases to trimming and J lost 3 bases; unmatched junction nucleotides: 17.

CDR3 loop: CAWSAFNQQTGTGKRLFF. DNA of the CDR3: TGTGCCTGGAGTGCCTTTAACCAACAGACAGGGACGGGGAAAAGGCTGTTTTTT. The chain carries TRBV30 and TRBJ1-4; the match to TRBD1 covers 7 bases. The germline V gene has CDR1 GTSNPN and CDR2 SVGIG (reference sequence). The V gene end was trimmed by 1 base and the J gene end by 14 bases; junction bases not matched to a gene: 25. The CDR3 has 18 amino acids.

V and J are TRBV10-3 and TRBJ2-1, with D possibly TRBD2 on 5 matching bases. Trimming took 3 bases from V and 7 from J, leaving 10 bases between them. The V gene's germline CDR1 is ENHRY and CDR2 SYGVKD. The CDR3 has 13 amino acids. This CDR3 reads CAISERDGNEQFF. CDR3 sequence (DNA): TGTGCCATCAGTGAACGGGATGGGAATGAGCAGTTCTTC.

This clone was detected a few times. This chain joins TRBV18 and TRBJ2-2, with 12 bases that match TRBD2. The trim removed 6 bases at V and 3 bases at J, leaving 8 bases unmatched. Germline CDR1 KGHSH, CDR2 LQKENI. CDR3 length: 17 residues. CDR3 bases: TGTGCCAGCTCCCTAAACAGACTAGCGGGAGACACCGGGGAGCTGTTTTTT. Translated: CASSLNRLAGDTGELFF.

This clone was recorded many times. DNA of the CDR3: TGTGCCAGCAGCTCCCTCAGTGATCAGCCCCAGCATTTT. Protein: CASSSLSDQPQHF. The chain links TRBV7-2 to TRBJ1-5; no clear D gene. Germline values: CDR1 SGHTA, CDR2 FQGNSA. With 4 bases removed from V and 5 bases from J, the gap between germline ends came to 9 bases. The length of the CDR3 is 13 residues.

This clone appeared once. The DNA of the CDR3 is TGTGCCAGCAGCTTAGTTTTTGGTCAGGGGGCGCATATACGAGGGGCTTTCTTT. Amino acids: CASSLVFGQGAHIRGAFF. The chain couples TRBV7-9 to TRBJ1-1; TRBD1 aligns across 8 bases. Germline assignment: CDR1 SEHNR and CDR2 FQNEAQ (reference sequence). The CDR3 has 18 amino acids. J gave up 11 bases and V 1 base, and 21 bases lay outside the gene matches.

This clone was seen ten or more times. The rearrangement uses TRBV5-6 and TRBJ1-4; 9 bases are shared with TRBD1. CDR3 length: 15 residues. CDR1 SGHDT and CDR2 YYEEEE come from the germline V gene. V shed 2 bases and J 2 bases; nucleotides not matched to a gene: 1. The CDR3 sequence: CASSFTGGTNEKLFF. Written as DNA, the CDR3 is TGTGCCAGCAGCTTTACAGGGGGCACTAATGAAAAACTGTTTTTT.

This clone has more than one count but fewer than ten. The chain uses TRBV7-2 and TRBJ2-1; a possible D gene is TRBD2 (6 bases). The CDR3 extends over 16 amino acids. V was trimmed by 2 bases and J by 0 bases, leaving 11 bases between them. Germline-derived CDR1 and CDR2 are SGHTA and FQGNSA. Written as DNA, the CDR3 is TGTGCCAGCAGCTTAAACGGGGGTAGCTCCTACAATGAGCAGTTCTTC. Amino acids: CASSLNGGSSYNEQFF.